A selection of T cell receptor beta chains follows, all from one sample in a study of T cell responses to AZD1222 COVID-19 vaccine. Clones were read by immunoSEQ multiplex PCR, and TCRdb kept only the in-frame ones, dropping some. The sample consists of 140,000 or so clones, approximately 90% of them appearing once. The sequencing used peripheral blood, collected 28 days after the second AZD1222 dose. All receptors come from an adult who received the AZD1222 COVID-19 vaccine. The conserved cysteine and the conserved F or W are not part of the CDR3 here. Fields, in order: CDR3 protein, V gene, J gene, clone size. Part of the rows lack a size; the others show once, few, many or a class for expanded clones.

CDR3aa: ASSQNPTRVNEKLF
v_gene: TRBV4-3
j_gene: TRBJ1-4
abundance: few

CDR3aa: ASSLGDQETQY
v_gene: TRBV7-9
j_gene: TRBJ2-5
abundance: .

CDR3aa: ASSHPQGTGELF
v_gene: TRBV4-3
j_gene: TRBJ2-2
abundance: few

CDR3aa: ASSGPGAEAF
v_gene: TRBV5-5
j_gene: TRBJ1-1
abundance: .

CDR3aa: ASSVATGYMNTEAF
v_gene: TRBV13
j_gene: TRBJ1-1
abundance: .

CDR3aa: ASSSEGLGSTGELF
v_gene: TRBV5-4
j_gene: TRBJ2-2
abundance: .

CDR3aa: ASSARRGEYNEQF
v_gene: TRBV2
j_gene: TRBJ2-1
abundance: few

CDR3aa: AWSVLNEQY
v_gene: TRBV30
j_gene: TRBJ2-7
abundance: .

CDR3aa: ASSYPQGGNGYT
v_gene: TRBV6-6
j_gene: TRBJ1-2
abundance: .

CDR3aa: ASSPIRYREWSNEQF
v_gene: TRBV3-1/TRBV3-2
j_gene: TRBJ2-1
abundance: .

CDR3aa: ASSRDRNTGELF
v_gene: TRBV3-1/TRBV3-2
j_gene: TRBJ2-2
abundance: .

CDR3aa: ASSVVSGENTGELF
v_gene: TRBV9
j_gene: TRBJ2-2
abundance: .

CDR3aa: ASSQGLAKDTQY
v_gene: TRBV3-1/TRBV3-2
j_gene: TRBJ2-3
abundance: .

CDR3aa: ASSEGKKLAGTLPYNEQF
v_gene: TRBV2
j_gene: TRBJ2-1
abundance: .

CDR3aa: ASSQVGGIGELF
v_gene: TRBV4-2
j_gene: TRBJ2-2
abundance: .

CDR3aa: ASSIQENTEAF
v_gene: TRBV6-5
j_gene: TRBJ1-1
abundance: .

CDR3aa: ASSFQGASSYEQY
v_gene: TRBV28
j_gene: TRBJ2-7
abundance: once

CDR3aa: ASSPDWLEGGELF
v_gene: TRBV28
j_gene: TRBJ2-2
abundance: .

CDR3aa: ASSMGTGGYEQY
v_gene: TRBV19
j_gene: TRBJ2-7
abundance: .

CDR3aa: ASSEGPSTDTQY
v_gene: TRBV6-4
j_gene: TRBJ2-3
abundance: .

CDR3aa: ASSLGGGINQPQH
v_gene: TRBV7-9
j_gene: TRBJ1-5
abundance: .

CDR3aa: ASSIHQAPSTDTQY
v_gene: TRBV19
j_gene: TRBJ2-3
abundance: few

CDR3aa: SVPLPNEKLF
v_gene: TRBV29-1
j_gene: TRBJ1-4
abundance: .

CDR3aa: ASRAVIVGWANQPQH
v_gene: TRBV19
j_gene: TRBJ1-5
abundance: once

CDR3aa: ASSYDSSVHTGELF
v_gene: TRBV6-2/TRBV6-3
j_gene: TRBJ2-2
abundance: .

CDR3aa: ASSKQGSGGGNQPQH
v_gene: TRBV21-1
j_gene: TRBJ1-5
abundance: once

CDR3aa: ASRGLGSYEQY
v_gene: TRBV28
j_gene: TRBJ2-7
abundance: .

CDR3aa: ASRIGNEKLF
v_gene: TRBV2
j_gene: TRBJ1-4
abundance: .

CDR3aa: ASSPRDAWDEQY
v_gene: TRBV4-1
j_gene: TRBJ2-7
abundance: .

CDR3aa: ASSLFSSRHNEQF
v_gene: TRBV27
j_gene: TRBJ2-1
abundance: .

CDR3aa: ASRSTLGEAF
v_gene: TRBV27
j_gene: TRBJ1-1
abundance: .

CDR3aa: ASSLEVKPSLWDTQY
v_gene: TRBV11-2
j_gene: TRBJ2-3
abundance: .

CDR3aa: ASNTGTGNTIY
v_gene: TRBV30
j_gene: TRBJ1-3
abundance: .

CDR3aa: ASSPSLEGAEKLF
v_gene: TRBV4-3
j_gene: TRBJ1-4
abundance: .

CDR3aa: ASSGQGFEQY
v_gene: TRBV5-6
j_gene: TRBJ2-7
abundance: .

CDR3aa: ASRPGQGNTYGYT
v_gene: TRBV5-1
j_gene: TRBJ1-2
abundance: .

CDR3aa: ASSMTTGRYRSGEQF
v_gene: TRBV7-3
j_gene: TRBJ2-1
abundance: .

CDR3aa: AWTSGRSSYEQY
v_gene: TRBV30
j_gene: TRBJ2-7
abundance: .

CDR3aa: ASSLVFSAGGNTEAF
v_gene: TRBV11-3
j_gene: TRBJ1-1
abundance: .

CDR3aa: ASKRQGNSPLH
v_gene: TRBV2
j_gene: TRBJ1-6
abundance: .

CDR3aa: ASSFGAEQETQY
v_gene: TRBV11-3
j_gene: TRBJ2-5
abundance: once

CDR3aa: SASAGREGGEKLF
v_gene: TRBV20-1
j_gene: TRBJ1-4
abundance: .

CDR3aa: ASSQALTSGQETQY
v_gene: TRBV3-1/TRBV3-2
j_gene: TRBJ2-5
abundance: .

CDR3aa: ASPAWTGELF
v_gene: TRBV7-9
j_gene: TRBJ2-2
abundance: .

CDR3aa: AWSVSAKGANEKLF
v_gene: TRBV30
j_gene: TRBJ1-4
abundance: .

CDR3aa: ASSPPSQGANEQF
v_gene: TRBV18
j_gene: TRBJ2-1
abundance: .

CDR3aa: ASSMRRSTGNPVYSNQPQH
v_gene: TRBV19
j_gene: TRBJ1-5
abundance: .

CDR3aa: ASSFGGWNTEAF
v_gene: TRBV7-9
j_gene: TRBJ1-1
abundance: .

CDR3aa: ASSPGGGSYEQY
v_gene: TRBV9
j_gene: TRBJ2-7
abundance: .

CDR3aa: ASSDRNSPLH
v_gene: TRBV2
j_gene: TRBJ1-6
abundance: .

CDR3aa: ATERQGAIDGYT
v_gene: TRBV24-1
j_gene: TRBJ1-2
abundance: .

CDR3aa: ASSEFGEKLF
v_gene: TRBV6-1
j_gene: TRBJ1-4
abundance: .

CDR3aa: RGYTEAF
v_gene: TRBV20-1
j_gene: TRBJ1-1
abundance: .